Included here is one T cell receptor (beta chain) sequence, with context. This clonotype was seen a handful of times. Its antigen specificity is not known. No clone much larger than this one lies a single base away; base qualities are absent. Known numbers of KT2, a T cell clone whose TCR had been sequenced previously, were spiked into unfractionated PBMC to test the sensitivity and accuracy of the pipeline. KT2 cells were mixed with a fixed number of PBMC to create a range of KT2-to-PBMC ratios. V is reduced by 3 bases and J by 3 bases, leaving a spacing of 12 bases between them. The CDR3 starts with the cysteine, ends with the phenylalanine, and has 16 residues. Only the CDR3 DNA stays, 48 bases, in frame from base 1. The data belong to a study of quantifying T cell responses using KT2 cells (TCRdb year 2017). In the study overall: RNA was DNase-treated and reverse transcribed with TCR alpha and beta constant-region primers, mostly using SuperScript III. To avoid over-amplification, PCR2 was carried out as a SYBR Green qPCR and halted once a predetermined fluorescence threshold was reached. The efficiency of the T4 ligation step under optimum conditions was estimated to be greater than 8.5%. Findings and caveats that apply to the study as a whole: No side-by-side comparison of the pipeline with other TCR sequencing techniques was included in the study. Over several orders of magnitude, the number of KT2 alpha and beta sequences rose linearly with the number of KT2 cells put in. Even at the lowest spike-in tested, roughly one KT2 cell per 100,000 PBMC, KT2 sequences were still detected. At very high KT2 spike-in numbers, detection of KT2 sequences reached saturation.

Libraries were prepared through UMI-ligation and nested PCR. A single-stranded oligonucleotide carrying the Illumina SP2 sequence and a UMI was ligated to the cDNA 3' end using T4 RNA ligase 1. PCR1 ran 4 cycles (98°C 15 s, 69°C 30 s, 72°C 40 s); the beta primer was an equimolar mix of RC1.1 and RC1.2 covering TRBC1 and TRBC2. From PCR2 onward, TCR alpha and beta chains were processed separately, and sample indices and Illumina adaptors were added. Placed after an 8-base spacer, the UMI was made up of 12 random nucleotides arranged as two hexamers with a spacer between them. Sequencing was done on an Illumina MiSeq using v2 2x251 paired-end chemistry, usually with some twelve samples per run. To increase diversity, roughly 4.5-7.5% PhiX DNA was added to each sequencing library. Regarding the original processing steps: Raw reads were converted to FASTQ with bcl2fastq and demultiplexed by dual indices using Demultiplexor. V and J genes were assigned by Decombinator through tag matching that permitted a single base-pair mismatch. UMIs were used by Collapsinator to correct both sequencing errors and frequency errors caused by PCR heterogeneity. Decombinator identifiers were converted to nucleotide sequence by CDR3Translator, the sequences were translated to amino acids, and CDR3 was extracted using C- and N-terminal motifs. Each distinct KT2 TCR was counted as one cluster of KT2 sequences that shared a single unique molecular identifier. The public reads were reprocessed in TCRdb via fastp at Q25 and MiXCR, keeping in-frame beta chains. For every CDR3 protein sequence, its rows merge into one entry that carries the most common genes and DNA. None of the V and J calls come from the authors' own analysis; TCRdb made them. This sample lists tens of thousands of distinct CDR3 sequences; 9% to 15% were detected once. The ten largest clones capture around a tenth of the sample.

Recombination connected TRBV12-3 or TRBV12-4 to TRBJ2-6, with the D gene too uncertain to name. The sequence derives from a human donor. Sequences were obtained from PBMCs spiked with cells of the T cell clone KT2. The bases are TGTGCCAGCAGTTTGGGCAGCCTCTTTGGGGCCAACGTCCTGACTTTC. Translated, this gives CASSLGSLFGANVLTF.